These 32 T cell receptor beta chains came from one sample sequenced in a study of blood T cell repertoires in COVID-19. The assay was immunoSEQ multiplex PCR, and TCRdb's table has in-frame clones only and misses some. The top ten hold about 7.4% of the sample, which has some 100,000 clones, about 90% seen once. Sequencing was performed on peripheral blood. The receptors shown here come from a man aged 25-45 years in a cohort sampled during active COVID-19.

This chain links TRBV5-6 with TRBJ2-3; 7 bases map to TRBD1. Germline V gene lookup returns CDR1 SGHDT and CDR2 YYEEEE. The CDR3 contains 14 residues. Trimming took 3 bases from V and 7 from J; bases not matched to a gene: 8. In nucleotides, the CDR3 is TGTGCCAGCAGCTCGCTCTGGGACAGTTATACGCAGTATTTT. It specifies CASSSLWDSYTQYF.

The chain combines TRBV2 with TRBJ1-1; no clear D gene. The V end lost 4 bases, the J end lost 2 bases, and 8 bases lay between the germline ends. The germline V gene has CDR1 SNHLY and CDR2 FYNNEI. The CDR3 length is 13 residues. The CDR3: CASSARPNTEAFF. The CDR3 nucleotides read TGTGCCAGCAGTGCCCGTCCCAACACTGAAGCTTTCTTT. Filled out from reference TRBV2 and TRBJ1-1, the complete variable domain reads EPEVTQTPSHQVTQMGQEVILRCVPISNHLYFYWYRQILGQKVEFLVSFYNNEISEKSEIFDDQFSVERPDGSNFTLKIRSTKLEDSAMYFCASSARPNTEAFFGQGTRLTVV.

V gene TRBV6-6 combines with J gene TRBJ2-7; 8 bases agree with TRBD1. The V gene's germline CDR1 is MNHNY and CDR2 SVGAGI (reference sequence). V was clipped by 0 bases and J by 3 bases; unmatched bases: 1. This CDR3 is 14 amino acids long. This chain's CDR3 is CASSYSDRGYEQYF. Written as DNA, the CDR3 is TGTGCCAGCAGTTACTCTGACAGGGGCTACGAGCAGTACTTC.

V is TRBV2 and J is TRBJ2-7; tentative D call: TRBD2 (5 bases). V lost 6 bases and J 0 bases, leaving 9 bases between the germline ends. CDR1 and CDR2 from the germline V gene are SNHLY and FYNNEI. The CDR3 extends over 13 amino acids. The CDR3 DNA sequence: TGTGCCAGCAGCACGGGAAGCTCCTACGAGCAGTACTTC. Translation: CASSTGSSYEQYF.

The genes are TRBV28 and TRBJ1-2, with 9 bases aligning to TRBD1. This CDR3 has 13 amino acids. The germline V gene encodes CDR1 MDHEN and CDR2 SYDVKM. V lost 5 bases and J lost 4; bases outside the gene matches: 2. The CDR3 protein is CASSAGQGYGYTF. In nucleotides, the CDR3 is TGTGCCAGCAGTGCGGGACAGGGCTATGGCTACACCTTC.

CDR3 DNA sequence: TGTGCCAGCAGCCAACAGGGGGTATCAGATACGCAGTATTTT. Translation: CASSQQGVSDTQYF. The chain combines TRBV11-3 with TRBJ2-3, with 8 bases fitting TRBD1. Germline values: CDR1 SGHNT, CDR2 YENEEA. This CDR3 contains 14 residues. With 5 bases clipped from V and 4 bases from J, the junction kept 5 bases outside the gene matches.

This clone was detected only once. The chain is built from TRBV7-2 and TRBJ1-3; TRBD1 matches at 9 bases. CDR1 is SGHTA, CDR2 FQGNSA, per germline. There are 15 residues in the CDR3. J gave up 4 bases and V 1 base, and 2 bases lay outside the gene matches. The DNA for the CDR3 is TGTGCCAGCAGCTTAGGAGGGACAGGGGGAAACACCATATATTTT. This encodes CASSLGGTGGNTIYF.

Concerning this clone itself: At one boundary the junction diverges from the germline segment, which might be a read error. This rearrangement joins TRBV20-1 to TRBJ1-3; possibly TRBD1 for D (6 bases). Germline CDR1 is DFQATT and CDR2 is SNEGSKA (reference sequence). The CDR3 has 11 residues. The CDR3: CSASPAGAPLF. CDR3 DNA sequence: TGCAGTGCTAGTCCGGCGGGGGCCCCATTGTTC.

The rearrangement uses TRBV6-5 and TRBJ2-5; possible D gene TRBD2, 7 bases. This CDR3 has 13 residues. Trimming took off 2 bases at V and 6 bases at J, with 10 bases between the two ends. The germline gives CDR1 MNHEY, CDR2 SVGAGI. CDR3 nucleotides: TGTGCCAGCAGTTACGGGGGGGCGCAGACCCAGTACTTC. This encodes CASSYGGAQTQYF.

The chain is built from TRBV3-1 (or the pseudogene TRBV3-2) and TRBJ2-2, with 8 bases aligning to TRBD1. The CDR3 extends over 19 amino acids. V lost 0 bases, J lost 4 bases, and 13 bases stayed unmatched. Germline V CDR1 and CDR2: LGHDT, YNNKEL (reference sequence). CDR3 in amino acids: CASSQESGYGTGATGELFF. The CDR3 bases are TGTGCCAGCAGCCAAGAGTCTGGGTACGGGACAGGAGCCACCGGGGAGCTGTTTTTT.

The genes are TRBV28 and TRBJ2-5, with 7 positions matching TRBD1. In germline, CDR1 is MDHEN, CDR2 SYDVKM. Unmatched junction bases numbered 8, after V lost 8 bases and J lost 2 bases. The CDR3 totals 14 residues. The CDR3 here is CASVGTATQETQYF. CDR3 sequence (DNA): TGTGCCAGCGTCGGGACAGCTACTCAAGAGACCCAGTACTTC.

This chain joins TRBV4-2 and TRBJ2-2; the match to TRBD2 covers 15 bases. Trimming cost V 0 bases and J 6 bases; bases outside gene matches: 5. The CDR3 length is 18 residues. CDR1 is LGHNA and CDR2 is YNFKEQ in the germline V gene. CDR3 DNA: TGTGCCAGCAGCCAAGAGGGACTAGCGGGGGGACGATCCGGGGAGCTGTTTTTT. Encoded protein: CASSQEGLAGGRSGELFF.

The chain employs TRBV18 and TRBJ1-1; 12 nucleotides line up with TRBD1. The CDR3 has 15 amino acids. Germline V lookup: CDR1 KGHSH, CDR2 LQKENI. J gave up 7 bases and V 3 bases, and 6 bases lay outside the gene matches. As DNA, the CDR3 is TGTGCCAGCTCACCCGGGACAGGGGGCACTAGTGAAGCTTTCTTT. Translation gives CASSPGTGGTSEAFF. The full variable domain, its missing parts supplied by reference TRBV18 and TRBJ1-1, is NAGVMQNPRHLVRRRGQEARLRCSPMKGHSHVYWYRQLPEEGLKFMVYLQKENIIDESGMPKERFSAEFPKEGPSILRIQQVVRGDSAAYFCASSPGTGGTSEAFFGQGTRLTVV.

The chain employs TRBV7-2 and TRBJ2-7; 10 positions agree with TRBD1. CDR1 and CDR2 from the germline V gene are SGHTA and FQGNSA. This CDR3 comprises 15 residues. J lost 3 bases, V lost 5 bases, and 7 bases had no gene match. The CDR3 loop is CASSAAGTGVYEQYF. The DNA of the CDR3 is TGTGCCAGCAGCGCCGCCGGGACAGGGGTCTACGAGCAGTACTTC. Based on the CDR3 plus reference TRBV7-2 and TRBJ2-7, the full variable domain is GAGVSQSPSNKVTEKGKDVELRCDPISGHTALYWYRQSLGQGLEFLIYFQGNSAPDKSGLPSDRFSAERTGGSVSTLTIQRTQQEDSAVYLCASSAAGTGVYEQYFGPGTRLTVT.

The CDR3 is CASSLERRGQQYF. The DNA of the CDR3 is TGTGCCAGCAGCTTGGAGCGCAGGGGTCAGCAGTACTTC. The gene calls are TRBV5-4 and TRBJ2-7; the D gene is possibly TRBD1 (6 bases). V shed 0 bases and J shed 8 bases, with 12 bases lying between them. Germline CDR1 is SGHNT and CDR2 is YYREEE (reference sequence). This CDR3 contains 13 residues.

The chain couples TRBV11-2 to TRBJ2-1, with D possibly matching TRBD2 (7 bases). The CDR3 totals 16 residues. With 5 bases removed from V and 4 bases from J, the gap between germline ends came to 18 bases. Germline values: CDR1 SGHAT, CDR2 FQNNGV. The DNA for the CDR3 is TGTGCCAGCAGCCAAAGCGGGGACACCTCTTACAATGAGCAGTTCTTC. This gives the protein CASSQSGDTSYNEQFF.

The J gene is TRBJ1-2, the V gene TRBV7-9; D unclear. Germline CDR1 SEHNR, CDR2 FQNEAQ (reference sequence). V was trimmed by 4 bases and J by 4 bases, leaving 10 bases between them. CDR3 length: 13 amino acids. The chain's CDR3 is CASSSDYSYGYTF. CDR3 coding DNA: TGTGCCAGCAGCTCAGATTACAGCTATGGCTACACCTTC.

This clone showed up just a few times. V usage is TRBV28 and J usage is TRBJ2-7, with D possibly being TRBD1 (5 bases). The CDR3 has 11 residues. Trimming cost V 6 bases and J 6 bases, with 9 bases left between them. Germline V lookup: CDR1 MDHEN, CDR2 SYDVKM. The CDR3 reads CASRGESEQYF. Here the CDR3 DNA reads TGTGCCAGCAGAGGGGAATCCGAGCAGTACTTC.

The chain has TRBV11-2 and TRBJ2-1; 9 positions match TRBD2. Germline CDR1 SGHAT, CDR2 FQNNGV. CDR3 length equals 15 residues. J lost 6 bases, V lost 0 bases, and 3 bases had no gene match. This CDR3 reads CASSLDSGGPNEQFF. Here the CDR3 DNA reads TGTGCCAGCAGCTTAGATAGCGGGGGTCCCAATGAGCAGTTCTTC.

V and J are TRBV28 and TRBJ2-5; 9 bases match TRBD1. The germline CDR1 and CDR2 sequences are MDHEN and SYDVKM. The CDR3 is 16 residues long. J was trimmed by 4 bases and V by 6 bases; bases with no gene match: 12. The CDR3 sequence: CASRTPGQGSGETQYF. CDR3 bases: TGTGCCAGCAGGACACCGGGACAGGGTTCAGGAGAGACCCAGTACTTC.

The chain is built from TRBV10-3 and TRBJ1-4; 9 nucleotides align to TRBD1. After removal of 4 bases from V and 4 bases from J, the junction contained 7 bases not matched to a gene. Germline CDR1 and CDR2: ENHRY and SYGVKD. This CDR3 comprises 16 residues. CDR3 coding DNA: TGTGCCATCAGTGCGACAGGGGGTAAGGATAATGAAAAACTGTTTTTT. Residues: CAISATGGKDNEKLFF.

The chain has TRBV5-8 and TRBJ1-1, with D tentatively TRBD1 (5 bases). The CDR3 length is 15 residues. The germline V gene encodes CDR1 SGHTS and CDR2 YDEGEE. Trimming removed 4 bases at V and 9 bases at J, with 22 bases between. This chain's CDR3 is CASSVPGLAQLKAFF. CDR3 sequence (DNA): TGTGCCAGCAGCGTACCGGGACTGGCCCAGCTGAAAGCTTTCTTT. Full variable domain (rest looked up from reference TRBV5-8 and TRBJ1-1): EAGVTQSPTHLIKTRGQQATLRCSPISGHTSVYWYQQALGLGLQFLLWYDEGEERNRGNFPPRFSGRQFPNYSSELNVNALELEDSALYLCASSVPGLAQLKAFFGQGTRLTVV.

The DNA of the CDR3 is TGTGCCAGCGGGACAGGGCCCGGCGAGCAGTACTTC. This gives the protein CASGTGPGEQYF. The chain recombines TRBV6-5 with TRBJ2-7; 9 bases map to TRBD1. V trimming: 8 bases; J trimming: 6 bases; junction bases outside the gene matches: 5. This CDR3 has 12 residues. CDR1 and CDR2 (germline): MNHEY, SVGAGI.

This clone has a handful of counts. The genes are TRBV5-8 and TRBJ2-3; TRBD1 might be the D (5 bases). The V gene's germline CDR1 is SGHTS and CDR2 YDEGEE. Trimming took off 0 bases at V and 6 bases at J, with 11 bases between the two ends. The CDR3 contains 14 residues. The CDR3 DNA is TGTGCCAGCAGCTTGGGTTACAGGTCGGATACGCAGTATTTT. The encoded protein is CASSLGYRSDTQYF.

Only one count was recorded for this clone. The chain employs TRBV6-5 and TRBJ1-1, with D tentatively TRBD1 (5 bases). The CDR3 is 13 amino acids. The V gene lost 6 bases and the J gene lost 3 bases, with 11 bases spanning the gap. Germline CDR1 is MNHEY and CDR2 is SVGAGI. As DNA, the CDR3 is TGTGCCAGCAGGGGAGGACAATACACTGAAGCTTTCTTT. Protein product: CASRGGQYTEAFF.

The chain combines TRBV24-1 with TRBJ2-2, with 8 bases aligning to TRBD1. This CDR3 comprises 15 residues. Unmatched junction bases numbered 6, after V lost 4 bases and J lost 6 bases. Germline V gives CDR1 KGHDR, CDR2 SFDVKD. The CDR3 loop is CATSDTRGRAGELFF. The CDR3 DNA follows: TGTGCCACCAGTGACACCAGGGGGCGGGCCGGGGAGCTGTTTTTT.

In DNA, the CDR3 is TGTGCCAGCAGCCCCTCGGGGGATACGCAGTATTTT. Protein: CASSPSGDTQYF. V is TRBV7-2 and J is TRBJ2-3, with D maybe TRBD2 (5 bases). Between the trimmed V and J ends, which lost 5 bases and 6 bases, there was a span of 9 bases. This CDR3 region has 12 residues. Germline V gene sequence: CDR1 SGHTA, CDR2 FQGNSA.

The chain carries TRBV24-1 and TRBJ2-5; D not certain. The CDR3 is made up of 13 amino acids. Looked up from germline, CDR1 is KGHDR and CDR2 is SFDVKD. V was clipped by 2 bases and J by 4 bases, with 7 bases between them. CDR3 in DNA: TGTGCCACCAGTGATTCACCCGGAGAGACCCAGTACTTC. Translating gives CATSDSPGETQYF.

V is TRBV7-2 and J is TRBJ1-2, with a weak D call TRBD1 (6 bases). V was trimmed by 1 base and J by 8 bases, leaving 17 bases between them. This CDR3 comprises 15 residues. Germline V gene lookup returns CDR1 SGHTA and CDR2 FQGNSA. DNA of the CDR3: TGTGCCAGCAGCTTAGTCAGGCAGGGGATTGAAGGCTACACCTTC. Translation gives CASSLVRQGIEGYTF.

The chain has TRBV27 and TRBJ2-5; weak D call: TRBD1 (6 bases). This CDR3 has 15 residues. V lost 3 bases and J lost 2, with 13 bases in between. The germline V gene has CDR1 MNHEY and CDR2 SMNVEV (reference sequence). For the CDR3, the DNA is TGTGCCAGCAGTTTGGCCTTAGGGGGTCAAGAGACCCAGTACTTC. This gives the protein CASSLALGGQETQYF.

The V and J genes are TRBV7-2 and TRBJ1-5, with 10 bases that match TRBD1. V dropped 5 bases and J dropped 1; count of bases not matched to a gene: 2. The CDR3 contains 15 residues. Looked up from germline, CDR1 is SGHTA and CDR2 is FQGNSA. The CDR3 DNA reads TGTGCCAGCAGCACGGGACAGGGGAGCAATCAGCCCCAGCATTTT. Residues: CASSTGQGSNQPQHF.

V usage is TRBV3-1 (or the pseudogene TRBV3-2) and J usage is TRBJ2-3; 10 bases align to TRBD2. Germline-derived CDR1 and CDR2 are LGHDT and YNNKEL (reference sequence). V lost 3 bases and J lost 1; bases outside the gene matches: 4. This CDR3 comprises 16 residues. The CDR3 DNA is TGTGCCAGCAGCCAGCGCGGGACTAGCGGCACAGATACGCAGTATTTT. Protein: CASSQRGTSGTDTQYF.